The 14 T cell receptor beta chains given below trace back to one sample, sequenced in a study of blood T cells in healthy people across ages (dated by TCRdb to the mid-2010s). Libraries were prepared through 5' RACE. This sample was sequenced with an Illumina HiSeq 2500. A second PCR of roughly 7 to 12 cycles was performed with a sample-barcoded 5' primer and a J-beta primer mix. In-frame beta chains were kept once TCRdb had trimmed the public reads at Q25 with fastp and called clones with MiXCR. Entries that share a CDR3 protein sequence are merged under the most common genes and DNA. The sample contains roughly 1,700,000 distinct CDR3 sequences, 28% of them found a single time. 7% to 9% of the sample belongs to the ten largest clones. Sequencing was performed on blood. Receptors were obtained from a woman in her twenties or thirties in good health.

The rearrangement uses TRBV7-9 and TRBJ2-3, with D unresolved. This CDR3 comprises 12 residues. Germline V gives CDR1 SEHNR, CDR2 FQNEAQ (reference sequence). V was clipped by 5 bases and J by 5 bases, with 8 bases between them. The CDR3 DNA is TGTGCCAGCAGCCTGTGGATAGATACGCAGTATTTT. Translated, it gives CASSLWIDTQYF.

V and J are TRBV6-5 and TRBJ1-3; D remains unclear. This CDR3 has 13 residues. Germline CDR1 reads MNHEY; CDR2 reads SVGAGI. Between the trimmed V and J ends, which lost 8 bases and 0 bases, there was a span of 8 bases. The CDR3 loop reads CASAEGSGNTIYF. The DNA of the CDR3 is TGTGCCAGCGCCGAGGGCTCTGGAAACACCATATATTTT.

With regard to this clonotype: This may arise from a read error, as a much more abundant clone is one base away. The V gene is TRBV29-1, the J gene TRBJ2-5, with TRBD1 matching over 7 bases. The end of the DNA is better explained by TRBJ2-1, so the J call may be wrong. CDR1 and CDR2 from the germline V gene are SQVTM and ANQGSEA. This CDR3 region has 13 residues. The CDR3 spells CSVGGQRQETQFF. The CDR3, as DNA: TGCAGCGTTGGGGGACAGCGTCAAGAGACCCAGTTCTTC.

The chain recombines TRBV6-5 with TRBJ2-7; TRBD2 agrees at 9 bases. Germline values: CDR1 MNHEY, CDR2 SVGAGI. This CDR3 is 14 amino acids long. Unmatched junction bases numbered 8, after V lost 5 bases and J lost 6 bases. CDR3 in DNA: TGTGCCAGCAGTCGTCCCGGGACTAGCTTCGAGCAGTACTTC. It encodes CASSRPGTSFEQYF.

A few counts support this clonotype. The conserved phenylalanine or tryptophan is not found at the CDR3 terminus, so this likely reflects a read error. The DNA is left out, because the CDR3 cannot be placed on it with certainty; the CDR3 is given as TCRdb lists it. The V gene is TRBV6-2 or TRBV6-3, the J gene TRBJ2-1; whether TRBD1, the table's D call, matches the DNA was not checked. Germline CDR1 and CDR2: MNHEY and SVGEGT. Inclusive of both ends, the CDR3 amounts to 8 amino acids. The CDR3 spells CASPGGAA.

This clonotype was counted a single time. The junction does not match germline at one end; this may be a read error. The chain couples TRBV9 to TRBJ2-2; 14 bases map to TRBD2. This CDR3 contains 17 residues. Germline V gives CDR1 SGDLS, CDR2 YYNGEE. Here the CDR3 reads CASSFGTSGRNTGKLFF. CDR3 coding DNA: TGTGCCAGCAGCTTCGGGACTAGCGGGAGAAACACCGGGAAGCTGTTTTTT.

Turning to this clonotype: A much larger clone lies a single base off, so this may be a read error. The chain carries TRBV7-3 and TRBJ2-7, with D possibly matching TRBD2 (5 bases). The CDR3 loop spans 14 amino acids. Germline CDR1 is SGHTA and CDR2 is FQGTGA. The CDR3 loop is CASSPDGVSYKQYF. The CDR3 DNA reads as TGTGCCAGCAGCCCCGACGGGGTCTCCTACAAGCAGTACTTC.

The gene calls are TRBV7-2 and TRBJ2-3; D is uncertain. Germline CDR1 and CDR2: SGHTA and FQGNSA. The CDR3 contains 15 residues. V lost 8 bases and J lost 5, with 20 bases in between. Written as DNA, the CDR3 is TGTGCCAGCGCTATGACTGGACCGGTGGAAGATACGCAGTATTTT. Translating gives CASAMTGPVEDTQYF.

In the case of this clonotype: One base away lies a much larger clone, so this may be a sequencing read error. The gene calls are TRBV5-1 and TRBJ2-3; 9 bases align to TRBD1. The tail of the sequence fits TRBJ1-5 better, so the J call may be wrong. This CDR3 region has 15 residues. CDR1 and CDR2 (germline): SGHRS, YFSETQ. CDR3 sequence: CASSPRTGDTDTQHF. The CDR3 bases are TGCGCCAGCAGCCCCCGGACAGGGGACACAGATACGCAGCATTTT.

The J gene is TRBJ2-1, the V gene TRBV30; a weak D match, TRBD1 (6 bases). The germline V gene has CDR1 GTSNPN and CDR2 SVGIG (reference sequence). V was trimmed by 5 bases and J by 7 bases, leaving 12 bases between them. The CDR3 is made up of 12 amino acids. This chain's CDR3 is CAWGTTGNEQFF. The CDR3 DNA reads as TGTGCCTGGGGAACTACAGGGAATGAGCAGTTCTTC. Full variable domain (outside the CDR3, taken from reference TRBV30 and TRBJ2-1): SQTIHQWPATLVQPVGSPLSLECTVEGTSNPNLYWYRQAAGRGLQLLFYSVGIGQISSEVPQNLSASRPQDRQFILSSKKLLLSDSGFYLCAWGTTGNEQFFGPGTRLTVL.

At least ten counts were recorded for this clonotype. The V call is TRBV20-1, the J call TRBJ2-7, with TRBD2 as a possible D gene (6 bases). Between the trimmed V and J ends, which lost 7 bases and 0 bases, there was a span of 22 bases. The CDR3 totals 16 residues. Looked up from germline, CDR1 is DFQATT and CDR2 is SNEGSKA (reference sequence). CDR3 sequence reads: CSDTSRDSGASYEQYF. In DNA form, the CDR3 reads TGCAGTGATACCTCCCGGGACTCTGGAGCCTCCTACGAGCAGTACTTC.

This clonotype has a handful of counts. CDR3 sequence (DNA): TGTGCCAGCAGTGAGGATCTAGCGGGGAACAATGAGCAGTTCTTC. This translates into CASSEDLAGNNEQFF. The chain couples TRBV25-1 to TRBJ2-1; TRBD2 agrees at 9 bases. V gave up 3 bases and J gave up 5 bases; unmatched junction bases: 5. Germline V gene sequence: CDR1 MGHDK, CDR2 SYGVNS. This CDR3 has 15 residues.

In this sample, this clonotype turned up a few times. V and J are TRBV9 and TRBJ2-7; tentatively, D is TRBD2 (5 bases). The CDR3 loop spans 14 amino acids. Germline-derived CDR1 and CDR2 are SGDLS and YYNGEE. V was trimmed by 1 base and J by 4 bases, leaving 12 bases between them. CDR3 in DNA: TGTGCCAGCAGCGTATATCCCGGGGAATACGAGCAGTACTTC. Protein sequence: CASSVYPGEYEQYF.

This clonotype was seen a handful of times. The chain employs TRBV10-3 and TRBJ2-7; the D gene is possibly TRBD2 (6 bases). The CDR3 covers 15 residues. The V end lost 2 bases, the J end lost 4 bases, and 15 bases lay between the germline ends. Per germline, CDR1 ENHRY and CDR2 SYGVKD. For the CDR3, the DNA is TGTGCCATCAGTGAGGACATGTCGCGGGGATACGAGCAGTACTTC. Protein: CAISEDMSRGYEQYF.